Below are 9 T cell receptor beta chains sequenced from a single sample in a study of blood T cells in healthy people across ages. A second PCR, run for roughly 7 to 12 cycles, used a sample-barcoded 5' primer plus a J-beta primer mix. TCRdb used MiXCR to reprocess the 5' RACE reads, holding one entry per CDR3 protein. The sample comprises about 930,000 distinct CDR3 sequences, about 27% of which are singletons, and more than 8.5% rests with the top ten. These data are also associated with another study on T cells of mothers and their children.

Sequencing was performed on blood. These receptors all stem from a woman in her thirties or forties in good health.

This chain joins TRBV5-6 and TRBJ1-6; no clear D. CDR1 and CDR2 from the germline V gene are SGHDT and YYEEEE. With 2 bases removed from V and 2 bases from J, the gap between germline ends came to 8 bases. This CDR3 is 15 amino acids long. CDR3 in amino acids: CASSFWETYNSPLHF. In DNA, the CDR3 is TGTGCCAGCAGCTTTTGGGAAACCTATAATTCACCCCTCCACTTT. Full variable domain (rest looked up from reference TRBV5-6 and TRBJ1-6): DAGVTQSPTHLIKTRGQQVTLRCSPKSGHDTVSWYQQALGQGPQFIFQYYEEEERQRGNFPDRFSGHQFPNYSSELNVNALLLGDSALYLCASSFWETYNSPLHFGNGTRLTVT.

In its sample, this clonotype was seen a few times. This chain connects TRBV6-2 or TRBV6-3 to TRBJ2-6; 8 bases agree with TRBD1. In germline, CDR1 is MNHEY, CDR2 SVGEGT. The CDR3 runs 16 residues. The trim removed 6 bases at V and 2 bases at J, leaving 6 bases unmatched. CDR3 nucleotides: TGTGCCAGCAGCTACCAGGACAGGGCTGGGGCCAACGTCCTGACTTTC. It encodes CASSYQDRAGANVLTF.

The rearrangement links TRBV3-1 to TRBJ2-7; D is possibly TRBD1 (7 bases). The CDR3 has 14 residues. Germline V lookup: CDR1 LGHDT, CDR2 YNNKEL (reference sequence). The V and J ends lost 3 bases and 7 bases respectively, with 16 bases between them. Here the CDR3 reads CASSQVEGASEQYF. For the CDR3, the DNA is TGTGCCAGCAGCCAGGTGGAGGGGGCGAGTGAGCAGTACTTC.

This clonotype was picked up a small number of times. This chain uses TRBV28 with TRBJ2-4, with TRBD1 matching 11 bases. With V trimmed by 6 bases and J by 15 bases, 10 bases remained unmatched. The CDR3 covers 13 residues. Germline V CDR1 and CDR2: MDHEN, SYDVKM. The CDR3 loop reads CASRGQGGNERYF. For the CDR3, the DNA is TGTGCCAGCAGGGGACAGGGGGGTAACGAGCGGTACTTC.

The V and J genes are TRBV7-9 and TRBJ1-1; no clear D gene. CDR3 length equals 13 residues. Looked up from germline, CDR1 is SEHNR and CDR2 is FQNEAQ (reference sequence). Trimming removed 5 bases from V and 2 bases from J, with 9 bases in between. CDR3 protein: CASSPQTNTEAFF. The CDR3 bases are TGTGCCAGCAGCCCCCAAACTAACACTGAAGCTTTCTTT.

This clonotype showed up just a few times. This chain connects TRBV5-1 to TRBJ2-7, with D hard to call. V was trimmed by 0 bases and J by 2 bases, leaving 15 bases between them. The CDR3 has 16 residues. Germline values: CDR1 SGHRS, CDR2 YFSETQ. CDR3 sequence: CASSLAAAGRPYEQYF. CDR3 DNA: TGCGCCAGCAGCTTGGCCGCGGCTGGTAGGCCCTACGAGCAGTACTTC.

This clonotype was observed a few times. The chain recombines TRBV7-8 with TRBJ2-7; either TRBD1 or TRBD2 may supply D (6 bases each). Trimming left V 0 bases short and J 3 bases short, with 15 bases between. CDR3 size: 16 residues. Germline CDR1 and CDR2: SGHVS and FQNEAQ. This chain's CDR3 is CASSLAWGAQGYEQYF. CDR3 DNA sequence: TGTGCCAGCAGCTTAGCGTGGGGGGCGCAAGGCTACGAGCAGTACTTC.

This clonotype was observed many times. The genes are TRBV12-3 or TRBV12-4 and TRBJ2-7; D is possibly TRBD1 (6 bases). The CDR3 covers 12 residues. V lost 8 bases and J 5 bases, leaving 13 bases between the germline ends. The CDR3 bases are TGTGCCAGCGGCAGGGGCATCAACGAGCAGTACTTC. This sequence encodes CASGRGINEQYF.

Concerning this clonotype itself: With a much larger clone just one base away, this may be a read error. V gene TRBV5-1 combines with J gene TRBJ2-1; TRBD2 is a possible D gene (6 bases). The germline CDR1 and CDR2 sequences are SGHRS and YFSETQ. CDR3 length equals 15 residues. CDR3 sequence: CTSSPRRGSYNEQFF. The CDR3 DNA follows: TGCACCAGCAGCCCTCGGCGGGGCTCCTACAATGAGCAGTTCTTC. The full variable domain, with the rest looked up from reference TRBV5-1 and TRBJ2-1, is KAGVTQTPRYLIKTRGQQVTLSCSPISGHRSVSWYQQTPGQGLQFLFEYFSETQRNKGNFPGRFSGRQFSNSRSEMNVSTLELGDSALYLCTSSPRRGSYNEQFFGPGTRLTVL.